The 2 T cell receptor beta chains below all came from one sample that was sequenced in a study of blood T cell repertoires in COVID-19. Sequencing used immunoSEQ multiplex PCR; TCRdb keeps in-frame clones, though not all of them. In the table there are 250,000 to 350,000 clones, 85% to 90% of which are singletons. Sequencing was performed on peripheral blood. The receptors derive from a woman in her 50s with COVID-19, enrolled during active disease.

V and J are TRBV18 and TRBJ1-5; the match to TRBD1 covers 8 bases. Germline V gene sequence: CDR1 KGHSH, CDR2 LQKENI. This CDR3 region has 14 residues. V lost 6 bases and J lost 5; bases outside the gene matches: 6. Here the CDR3 reads CASSNTGGDQPQHF. In DNA form, the CDR3 reads TGTGCCAGCTCTAATACAGGGGGAGATCAGCCCCAGCATTTT.

This chain uses TRBV7-6 with TRBJ2-5, with D tentatively TRBD2 (5 bases). Germline-derived CDR1 and CDR2 are SGHVS and FNYEAQ. V was pared by 5 bases and J by 2 bases, with 9 bases between. The CDR3 is made up of 13 amino acids. The CDR3: CASSPRGQETQYF. The CDR3 DNA reads TGTGCCAGCAGCCCCCGGGGTCAAGAGACCCAGTACTTC.